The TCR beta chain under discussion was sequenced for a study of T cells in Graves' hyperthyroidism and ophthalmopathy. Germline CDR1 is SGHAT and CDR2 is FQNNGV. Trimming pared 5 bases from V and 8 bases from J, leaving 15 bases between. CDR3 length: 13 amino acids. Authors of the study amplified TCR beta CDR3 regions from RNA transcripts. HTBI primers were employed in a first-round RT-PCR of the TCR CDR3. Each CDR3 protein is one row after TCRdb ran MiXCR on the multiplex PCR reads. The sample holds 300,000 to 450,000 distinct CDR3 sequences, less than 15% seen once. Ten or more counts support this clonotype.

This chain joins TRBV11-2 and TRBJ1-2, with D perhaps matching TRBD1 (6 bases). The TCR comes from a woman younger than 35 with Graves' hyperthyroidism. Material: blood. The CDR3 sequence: CASSRPGGGGYTF. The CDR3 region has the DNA TGTGCCAGCAGCCGACCCGGGGGGGGCGGCTACACCTTC.